Following are 21 T cell receptor beta chains from one sample sequenced in a study of blood T cell repertoires in COVID-19. TCRdb's copy holds only in-frame clones and misses some; the assay was immunoSEQ multiplex PCR. The data hold approximately 240,000 clones, with 70% to 85% observed a single time. Sequencing was done on a sample of peripheral blood. These receptors came from an elderly woman with active or convalescent COVID-19.

The genes are TRBV5-3 and TRBJ2-7; 7 bases line up with TRBD1. TRBV5-3 carries the ORF label, with uncertain function. The V gene end was trimmed by 2 bases and the J gene end by 2 bases; junction bases not matched to a gene: 7. CDR3 length: 15 amino acids. The CDR3 region has the DNA TGTGCCAGAAGCTTCTTTAGGGGGCAAGCCTACGAGCAGTACTTC. It translates to CARSFFRGQAYEQYF.

V and J are TRBV28 and TRBJ2-1; 7 positions match TRBD2. The length of the CDR3 is 12 residues. Germline CDR1 is MDHEN and CDR2 is SYDVKM. V lost 6 bases, J lost 14 bases, and 10 bases stayed unmatched. The CDR3 loop is CASSSPGAGEFF. CDR3 bases: TGTGCCAGCAGCAGTCCCGGGGCGGGGGAGTTCTTC.

The genes are TRBV5-1 and TRBJ1-2; D is undetermined. Trimming took off 0 bases at V and 5 bases at J, with 14 bases between the two ends. CDR3 length: 15 residues. Germline V gene data show CDR1 as SGHRS and CDR2 as YFSETQ. CDR3 in amino acids: CASSLVVTGEYGYTF. Written as DNA, the CDR3 is TGCGCCAGCAGCTTGGTGGTGACCGGGGAATATGGCTACACCTTC.

This chain joins TRBV6-1 and TRBJ2-1, with D unresolved. V shed 2 bases and J shed 3 bases, with 2 bases lying between them. Germline V gives CDR1 MNHNS, CDR2 SASEGT. CDR3 length: 12 residues. The CDR3: CASSELYNEQFF. CDR3 nucleotide sequence: TGTGCCAGCAGTGAACTCTACAATGAGCAGTTCTTC.

This chain uses TRBV5-5 with TRBJ1-6; 8 bases map to TRBD1. The CDR3 length is 14 residues. The trim removed 5 bases at V and 10 bases at J, leaving 8 bases unmatched. The germline CDR1 and CDR2 sequences are SGHKS and YYEKEE (reference sequence). CDR3: CASSSDRGQSPLHF. In DNA, the CDR3 is TGTGCCAGCAGTTCCGACAGGGGACAATCACCCCTCCACTTT.

The gene calls are TRBV5-1 and TRBJ2-1; possibly TRBD1 for D (5 bases). Between the trimmed V and J ends, which lost 0 bases and 15 bases, there was a span of 13 bases. Germline V gene lookup returns CDR1 SGHRS and CDR2 YFSETQ. The CDR3 runs 12 residues. In DNA form, the CDR3 reads TGCGCCAGCAGCTTGGCTGGACAATGGGTGTTCTTC. Translating it yields CASSLAGQWVFF.

This chain joins TRBV24-1 and TRBJ2-3; no firm D call. The V gene lost 6 bases and the J gene lost 0 bases, with 15 bases spanning the gap. Germline lookup yields CDR1 KGHDR and CDR2 SFDVKD. CDR3 length equals 16 residues. The CDR3 region is CATSTDARTSTDTQYF. The CDR3 DNA is TGTGCCACCAGTACAGATGCCCGCACTAGCACAGATACGCAGTATTTT.

This clone came up a few times. The V gene is TRBV2, the J gene TRBJ2-3, with TRBD2 as a possible D gene (5 bases). The CDR3 covers 14 residues. The ends were cut back, 2 bases at V and 1 base at J, with 7 bases in the middle. Germline assignment: CDR1 SNHLY and CDR2 FYNNEI. This CDR3 is CASSEREGTDTQYF. The CDR3 DNA reads TGTGCCAGCAGTGAACGGGAAGGCACAGATACGCAGTATTTT.

The J gene is TRBJ2-5, the V gene TRBV3-1 (or the pseudogene TRBV3-2), with a tentative D call TRBD2 (5 bases). Looked up from germline, CDR1 is LGHDT and CDR2 is YNNKEL (reference sequence). The CDR3 runs 15 residues. Trimming took off 0 bases at V and 5 bases at J, with 13 bases between the two ends. CDR3 sequence: CASSQDRGIGETQYF. CDR3 coding DNA: TGTGCCAGCAGCCAAGATAGAGGGATTGGCGAGACCCAGTACTTC.

The V call is TRBV29-1, the J call TRBJ1-5; TRBD1 might be the D (5 bases). The V gene lost 1 base and the J gene lost 0 bases, with 22 bases spanning the gap. The CDR3 length is 19 residues. Germline CDR1 is SQVTM and CDR2 is ANQGSEA. The CDR3 nucleotides are TGCAGCGTTGAAGTAAGGAGAAGGGGAAGGAGTAATAGCAATCAGCCCCAGCATTTT. Protein: CSVEVRRRGRSNSNQPQHF.

V and J are TRBV28 and TRBJ1-5; 11 bases map to TRBD1. V shed 0 bases, J shed 2 bases, and the junction held 6 bases outside the gene matches. CDR3 length: 18 residues. Germline assignment: CDR1 MDHEN and CDR2 SYDVKM. CDR3 nucleotide sequence: TGTGCCAGCAGTTTATGGGACAGGGGGCAGAGTGGCAATCAGCCCCAGCATTTT. This gives the protein CASSLWDRGQSGNQPQHF.

This clone came up a few times. This chain uses TRBV5-1 with TRBJ1-2; a possible D gene is TRBD1 (6 bases). Deletions cut 5 bases from V and 5 bases from J, with 10 bases between. CDR3 length equals 12 residues. Germline CDR1 and CDR2: SGHRS and YFSETQ. The chain's CDR3 is CASSEQGYGYTF. The CDR3 DNA reads as TGCGCCAGCAGTGAACAGGGATATGGCTACACCTTC.

In DNA, the CDR3 is TGTGCCAGCGGCAGGGGATCCAGGTATGGCTACACCTTC. Translation: CASGRGSRYGYTF. V gene TRBV12-3 or TRBV12-4 combines with J gene TRBJ1-2, with TRBD1 as a possible D gene (6 bases). The CDR3 is made up of 13 amino acids. Trimming cost V 8 bases and J 5 bases, with 15 bases left between them.

V and J are TRBV2 and TRBJ2-3; weak D call: TRBD1 (6 bases). V lost 4 bases, J lost 5 bases, and 16 bases lay in between. This CDR3 is built from 15 residues. Germline CDR1 and CDR2: SNHLY and FYNNEI. CDR3 loop: CASSVLQGGIDTQYF. In DNA form, the CDR3 reads TGTGCCAGCAGTGTTTTACAAGGGGGTATAGATACGCAGTATTTT.

The chain uses TRBV11-2 and TRBJ1-3; a weak D match, TRBD1 (6 bases). The ends were cut back, 5 bases at V and 0 bases at J, with 14 bases in the middle. This CDR3 is 16 amino acids long. Germline assignment: CDR1 SGHAT and CDR2 FQNNGV. CDR3 region: CASSLRPDSSGNTIYF. The CDR3 DNA reads as TGTGCCAGCAGCCTGAGACCGGACAGCTCTGGAAACACCATATATTTT.

This rearrangement joins TRBV29-1 to TRBJ2-7; 8 positions agree with TRBD2. Germline CDR1 is SQVTM and CDR2 is ANQGSEA. V was clipped by 6 bases and J by 1 base; unmatched bases: 5. The length of the CDR3 is 13 residues. Written as DNA, the CDR3 is TGCAGCGTACATAGCGGGACGTCCTACGAGCAGTACTTC. Amino acids: CSVHSGTSYEQYF.

This chain links TRBV19 with TRBJ1-5; no definite D call. CDR1 and CDR2 (germline): LNHDA, SQIVND (reference sequence). The V gene lost 3 bases and the J gene lost 4 bases, with 10 bases spanning the gap. This CDR3 comprises 14 residues. Here the CDR3 DNA reads TGTGCCAGTAGTATCGGGAACCTTAATCAGCCCCAGCATTTT. The encoded protein is CASSIGNLNQPQHF.

This clone has only one observation. This sequence joins TRBV4-2 and TRBJ2-7, with TRBD2 matching over 8 bases. This CDR3 spans 16 amino acids. The V and J ends lost 3 bases and 3 bases, in that order; junction bases with no gene match: 10. Germline-derived CDR1 and CDR2 are LGHNA and YNFKEQ. The CDR3 region is CASSQGVTSAIYEQYF. CDR3 DNA: TGTGCCAGCAGCCAGGGGGTGACTAGCGCAATCTACGAGCAGTACTTC.

This sequence joins TRBV5-1 and TRBJ1-5; possible D gene TRBD1, 6 bases. Trimming stripped 4 bases from V and 2 bases from J, with 16 bases between. Germline-derived CDR1 and CDR2 are SGHRS and YFSETQ. This CDR3 comprises 16 residues. The CDR3 loop is CASSEVGGPGNQPQHF. CDR3 in DNA: TGCGCCAGCAGCGAAGTAGGGGGTCCGGGCAATCAGCCCCAGCATTTT.

The CDR3 DNA follows: TGTGCCAGCAGCATCCCGGGACTAGCTGATAACGGGGAGCTGTTTTTT. Residues: CASSIPGLADNGELFF. The chain has TRBV5-6 and TRBJ2-2; 9 bases line up with TRBD2. This CDR3 contains 16 residues. Germline CDR1 reads SGHDT; CDR2 reads YYEEEE. The V gene end was trimmed by 4 bases and the J gene end by 7 bases; junction bases not matched to a gene: 11.

The V call is TRBV5-6, the J call TRBJ2-1; D perhaps matches TRBD2 (6 bases). CDR1 and CDR2 (germline): SGHDT, YYEEEE. Trimming pared 0 bases from V and 7 bases from J, leaving 11 bases between. The CDR3 spans 14 residues. The CDR3 spells CASSLGLVANEQFF. The CDR3 DNA follows: TGTGCCAGCAGCTTGGGACTAGTGGCTAATGAGCAGTTCTTC.